This T cell receptor beta chain was profiled in a study of cytomegalovirus exposure and HLA in healthy donors. Worth noting for this clone: The target antigen is unknown.

Study outcomes and limitations: Reported findings show TCR beta sequences accurately forecast HLA-A and HLA-B alleles in most subjects. V- and J-gene trimming of TCR beta was linked (in a later analysis) to a missense DCLRE1C variant. Presence/absence comparisons presumed near-even sequencing depth among donors. According to a later analysis, donors in an Asian-associated ancestry cluster reportedly had fewer N-insertions than the 666-donor mean.

The PCR was carried out with 60 Vbeta primers and 13 Jbeta primers. Profiling relied on immunoSEQ multiplex PCR, and the TCRdb table lists in-frame clones only, not all of them. The sample contains 100,000 to 150,000 clones, 78% of which appear only once. V lost 0 bases and J 7 bases, leaving 11 bases between the germline ends. This CDR3 contains 14 residues. Looked up from germline, CDR1 is SGHDT and CDR2 is YYEEEE. The receptor was derived from a woman aged 40 to 55 in good health and CMV-seronegative. The chain joins TRBV5-6 to TRBJ2-1; weak D call: TRBD2 (6 bases). Material for sequencing was PBMCs. The chain's CDR3 is CASSLVLGRNEQFF. CDR3 nucleotide sequence: TGTGCCAGCAGCTTGGTCTTGGGGAGGAATGAGCAGTTCTTC.